This TCR beta chain was sequenced for a study of blood T cell repertoires in COVID-19. The wider study: The cDNA or gDNA used as material had been derived from T cells, B-cell-depleted T cells, or PBMCs.

Allocation to cohorts depended on clinical history reported by the participants. Recovery meant two consecutive negative NP/OP PCR tests, professional clearance, or resolved symptoms. Original processing methods: Using reference gene primer amplification, nucleated cell counts were estimated. Generated by immunoSEQ multiplex PCR, the TCRdb table keeps only in-frame clones and is missing some. That table gives V, J and clone size, and the DNA gave D and trimming. In the table there are over 350,000 clones, around nine tenths of which are singletons. Sequencing was done on a sample of PBMCs or T cells enriched from blood (not recorded which). The receptor's source is a woman in her 50s who had recovered from COVID-19.

In DNA form, the CDR3 reads TGCAGCGTTGCGCGGCCTCTGGGTACTGAAGCTTTCTTT. This codes for CSVARPLGTEAFF. The rearrangement joins TRBV29-1 to TRBJ1-1; D remains ambiguous. V shed 4 bases and J shed 5 bases, with 14 bases lying between them. Germline CDR1 and CDR2: SQVTM and ANQGSEA. This CDR3 has 13 residues.